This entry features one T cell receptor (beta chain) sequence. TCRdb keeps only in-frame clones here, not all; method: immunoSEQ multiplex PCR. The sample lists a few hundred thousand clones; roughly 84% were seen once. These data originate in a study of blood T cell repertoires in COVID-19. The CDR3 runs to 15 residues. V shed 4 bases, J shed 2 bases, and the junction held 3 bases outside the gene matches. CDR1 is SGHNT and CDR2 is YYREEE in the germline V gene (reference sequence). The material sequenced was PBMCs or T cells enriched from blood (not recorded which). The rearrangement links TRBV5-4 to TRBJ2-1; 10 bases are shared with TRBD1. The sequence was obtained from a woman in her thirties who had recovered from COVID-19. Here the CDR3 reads CASSRGQGAYNEQFF. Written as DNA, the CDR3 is TGTGCCAGCAGCAGAGGACAGGGGGCCTACAATGAGCAGTTCTTC.